The clone carrying this T cell receptor (beta chain) was observed a few times. This specimen belongs to a study of regulatory T cells in long-lasting Graves disease. Indicated time point: newly diagnosed GD, antithyroid drugs for less than 3 months. Preparation of the TCR library used RNA extracted from PBMCs. With iRepertoire HTBI primers and Arm-PCR of CDR3 regions, TCR beta libraries were built. TCRdb independently ran MiXCR on the multiplex PCR reads; one entry per CDR3 protein. The data show roughly 420,000 distinct CDR3 sequences, 15% to 20% seen once. Unmatched junction bases numbered 12, after V lost 4 bases and J lost 2 bases. The CDR3 consists of 18 residues. Germline CDR1 KGHSH, CDR2 LQKENI. The sample was also reused in another study, on T cells in Graves' hyperthyroidism and ophthalmopathy.

The TCR comes from a woman aged 30 to 39 with Graves disease. The sample consisted of peripheral blood mononuclear cells (PBMCs), taken at new diagnosis, from a patient treated with antithyroid drugs. The J gene is TRBJ2-1, the V gene TRBV18; 9 bases fit TRBD1. The CDR3 loop is CASSRPGQGIIAYNEQFF. DNA for the CDR3: TGTGCCAGCTCACGTCCGGGACAGGGAATAATAGCCTACAATGAGCAGTTCTTC.